By share, the clone carrying this T cell receptor beta chain counts as medium-sized (0.01 to 0.1%). Clones were sequenced by immunoSEQ multiplex PCR, and TCRdb holds only the in-frame ones, with some missing. The sample lists a few thousand clones, 15% to 20% seen once, with roughly 18% in the top ten. This sample is drawn from a study of sequential checkpoint blockade in melanoma. The CDR3 is 15 residues long. Germline V gene data show CDR1 as MNHGY and CDR2 as SAAAGT. Trimming took 10 bases from V and 1 from J, leaving 19 bases between them. Sample treatment: randomized to nivolumab then ipilimumab (arm A) or the reverse (arm B).

The sequencing here drew on tumor tissue (inferred from file names), taken from a patient given nivolumab and ipilimumab in sequence. The TCR was taken from a human donor with melanoma. The rearrangement links TRBV6-8 to TRBJ2-5, with D tentatively TRBD2 (6 bases). For the CDR3, the DNA is TGTGCCATCAGGAATCGGGAGACCCCCCAAGAGACCCAGTACTTC. Translating gives CAIRNRETPQETQYF.